Described below is a single T cell receptor (beta chain) sequence and its context. Its specificity is not known. This specimen comes from a study of lymphopenia after photon versus proton radiotherapy. Study-level findings and limits: Only patients who died were analyzed for survival; proton advantage is unproven.

Generated by immunoSEQ multiplex PCR, the TCRdb table keeps only in-frame clones and is missing some. This table has approximately 150,000 clones, roughly nine tenths appearing once. V lost 7 bases and J 4 bases, leaving 22 bases between the germline ends. Germline V gives CDR1 SNHLY, CDR2 FYNNEI. CDR3 length: 16 amino acids. V usage is TRBV2 and J usage is TRBJ1-1; D possibly corresponds to TRBD1 (6 bases). The specimen was peripheral blood, collected from a patient treated with photon-based radiotherapy. This sequence originates from a man aged 50 or older with gastric cancer. The CDR3 protein is CASKFVQGVLTTEAFF. CDR3 nucleotides: TGTGCCAGCAAATTTGTACAGGGTGTTCTAACCACTGAAGCTTTCTTT.